This T cell receptor beta chain derives from a study of blood T cell repertoires in COVID-19. About the study: Specimens from acute and convalescent COVID-19 originated in the United States, Italy and Spain. PBMCs, B-cell-depleted T cells, or T cells were the source of the cDNA or gDNA that made up the material.

V trimming: 3 bases; J trimming: 1 base; junction bases outside the gene matches: 6. This CDR3 is built from 17 residues. The germline CDR1 and CDR2 sequences are KGHDR and SFDVKD. The Seattle patients joined while their infection was active and were tracked longitudinally afterward. In the original processing: Nucleated cell number was recorded as an estimate derived from reference gene primer amplification. Here immunoSEQ multiplex PCR was the method, and the copy in TCRdb shows in-frame clones only, minus some. That table supplies the V and J calls and clone size; D and trimming were determined from the DNA. Of around 60,000 clones listed, approximately 84% are singletons.

This clonotype originated in a man aged 55 to 70 with COVID-19, enrolled during active disease. The chain is built from TRBV24-1 and TRBJ2-1, with 9 bases that match TRBD1. Sequencing used peripheral blood. This CDR3 reads CATSDRPGTGSYNEQFF. The DNA for the CDR3 is TGTGCCACCAGTGATCGACCCGGGACAGGGTCCTACAATGAGCAGTTCTTC.